Sequencing of this T cell receptor (beta chain) was carried out in a study of blood T cell repertoires in COVID-19. Across the study: Italy, Spain and the United States were the sources of the convalescent and acute COVID-19 samples.

Germline V gives CDR1 SGHNT, CDR2 YYREEE (reference sequence). Trimming removed 0 bases at V and 2 bases at J, with 12 bases between. The CDR3 covers 16 residues. Repertoires were generated with immunoSEQ multiplex PCR, while TCRdb's copy carries only in-frame clones and drops some. The sample holds tens of thousands of clones, 88% seen once. The V gene is TRBV5-4, the J gene TRBJ1-3; D possibly corresponds to TRBD1 (6 bases). The specimen sequenced was peripheral blood. This sequence originates from a human donor in a cohort sampled during active COVID-19. CDR3 region: CASSLDPGETGNTIYF. The CDR3 region has the DNA TGTGCCAGCAGCTTGGATCCAGGGGAGACTGGAAACACCATATATTTT.